The clone carrying this TCR beta chain showed up just a few times. The source of the sample is a study of patients and donors after allogeneic stem cell transplantation. With 5 bases removed from V and 1 base from J, the gap between germline ends came to 8 bases. The length of the CDR3 is 14 residues. TCRdb re-called the RT-PCR reads through MiXCR, storing one row per CDR3 protein. The repertoire holds about a million distinct CDR3 sequences, approximately 19% seen once, with roughly 6% in the top ten. Sample: blood, either unsorted or a sorted T cell fraction (not recorded which). The receptor comes from a human donor who was either an allogeneic HSCT recipient or a stem cell or donor lymphocyte infusion donor (not recorded which). It is not recorded whose cells these are; they may come from a transplant donor. The chain links TRBV12-3 or TRBV12-4 to TRBJ2-2; D gene ambiguous. The CDR3 protein is CASSRRQNTGELFF. The CDR3, as DNA: TGTGCCAGCAGTCGTCGACAGAACACCGGGGAGCTGTTTTTT.